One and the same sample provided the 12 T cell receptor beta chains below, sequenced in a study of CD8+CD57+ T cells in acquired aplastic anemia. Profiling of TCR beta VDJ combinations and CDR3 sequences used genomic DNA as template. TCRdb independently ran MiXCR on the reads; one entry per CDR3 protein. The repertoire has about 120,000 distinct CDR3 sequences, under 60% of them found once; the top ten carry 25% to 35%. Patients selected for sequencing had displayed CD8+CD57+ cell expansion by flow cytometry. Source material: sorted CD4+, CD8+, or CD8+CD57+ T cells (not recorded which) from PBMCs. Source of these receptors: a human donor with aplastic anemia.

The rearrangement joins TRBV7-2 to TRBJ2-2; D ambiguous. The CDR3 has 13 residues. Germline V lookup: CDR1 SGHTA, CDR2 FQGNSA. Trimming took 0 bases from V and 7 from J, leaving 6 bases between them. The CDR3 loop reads CASSLAWVGELFF. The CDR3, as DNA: TGTGCCAGCAGCTTAGCTTGGGTCGGGGAGCTGTTTTTT.

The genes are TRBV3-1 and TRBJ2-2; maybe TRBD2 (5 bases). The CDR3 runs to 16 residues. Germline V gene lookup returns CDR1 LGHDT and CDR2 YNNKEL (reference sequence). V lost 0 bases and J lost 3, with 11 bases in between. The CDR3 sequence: CASSQDPSGYTGELFF. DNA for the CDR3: TGTGCCAGCAGCCAAGATCCGAGCGGTTACACCGGGGAGCTGTTTTTT.

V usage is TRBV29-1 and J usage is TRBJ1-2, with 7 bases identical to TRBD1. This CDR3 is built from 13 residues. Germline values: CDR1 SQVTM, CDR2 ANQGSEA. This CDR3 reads CGGVTSGTAGYTF. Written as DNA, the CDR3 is TGCGGGGGGGTAACCTCCGGGACAGCTGGCTACACCTTC. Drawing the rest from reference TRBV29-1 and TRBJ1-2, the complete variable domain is SAVISQKPSRDICQRGTSLTIQCQVDSQVTMMFWYRQQPGQSLTLIATANQGSEATYESGFVIDKFPISRPNLTFSTLTVSNMSPEDSSIYLCGGVTSGTAGYTFGSGTRLTVV.

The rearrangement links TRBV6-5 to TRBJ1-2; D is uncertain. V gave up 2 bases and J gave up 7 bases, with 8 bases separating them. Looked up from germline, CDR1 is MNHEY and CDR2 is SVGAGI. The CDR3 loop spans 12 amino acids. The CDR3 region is CASSYGSGGYTF. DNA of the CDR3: TGTGCCAGCAGTTACGGTAGTGGTGGCTACACCTTC.

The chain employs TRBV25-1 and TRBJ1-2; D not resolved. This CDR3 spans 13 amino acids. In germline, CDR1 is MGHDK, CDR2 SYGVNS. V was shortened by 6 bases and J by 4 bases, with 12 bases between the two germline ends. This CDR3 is CASRLSGSYGYTF. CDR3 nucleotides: TGTGCCAGCAGGTTATCGGGCAGCTATGGCTACACCTTC.

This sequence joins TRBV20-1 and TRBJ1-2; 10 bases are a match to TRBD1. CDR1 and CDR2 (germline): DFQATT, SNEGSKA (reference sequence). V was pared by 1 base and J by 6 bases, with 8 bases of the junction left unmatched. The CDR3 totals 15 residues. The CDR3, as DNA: TGCAGTGCTAGAGGCCGGGACAGGGGATTGGATGGCTACACCTTC. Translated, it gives CSARGRDRGLDGYTF.

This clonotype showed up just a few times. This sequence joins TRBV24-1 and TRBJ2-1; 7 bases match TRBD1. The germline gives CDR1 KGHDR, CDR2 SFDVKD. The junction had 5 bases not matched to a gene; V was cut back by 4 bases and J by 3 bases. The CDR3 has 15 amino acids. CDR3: CATSDLQGDYNEQFF. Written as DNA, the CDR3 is TGTGCCACCAGTGACCTCCAGGGGGACTACAATGAGCAGTTCTTC.

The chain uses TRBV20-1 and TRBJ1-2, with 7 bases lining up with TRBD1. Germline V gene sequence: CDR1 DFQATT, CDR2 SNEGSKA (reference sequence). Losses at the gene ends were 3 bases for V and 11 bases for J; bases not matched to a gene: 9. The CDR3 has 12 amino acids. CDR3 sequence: CSASSRQGPYTF. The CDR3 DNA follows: TGCAGTGCTAGCTCAAGACAGGGTCCTTACACCTTC.

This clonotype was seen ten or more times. The CDR3 DNA sequence: TGCAGCGTTGGACAGGGGAGTCGCTACACCTTC. It specifies CSVGQGSRYTF. This chain links TRBV29-1 with TRBJ1-2; 8 positions agree with TRBD1. Losses at the gene ends were 4 bases for V and 9 bases for J; bases not matched to a gene: 4. The CDR3 is 11 amino acids. Germline V lookup: CDR1 SQVTM, CDR2 ANQGSEA. Supplemented by reference TRBV29-1 and TRBJ1-2, the full variable domain reads SAVISQKPSRDICQRGTSLTIQCQVDSQVTMMFWYRQQPGQSLTLIATANQGSEATYESGFVIDKFPISRPNLTFSTLTVSNMSPEDSSIYLCSVGQGSRYTFGSGTRLTVV.

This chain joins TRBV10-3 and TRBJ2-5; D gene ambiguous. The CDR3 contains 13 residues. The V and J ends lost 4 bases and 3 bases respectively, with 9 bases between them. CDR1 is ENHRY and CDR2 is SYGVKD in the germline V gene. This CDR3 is CAISGGGEETQYF. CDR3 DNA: TGTGCCATCAGTGGGGGTGGGGAAGAGACCCAGTACTTC.

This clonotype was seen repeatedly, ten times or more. DNA of the CDR3: TGTGCCACCAGTGATTCCATCTCCAATGAGCAGTTCTTC. This translates into CATSDSISNEQFF. The gene calls are TRBV24-1 and TRBJ2-1; unclear D gene. This CDR3 has 13 residues. The V end lost 2 bases, the J end lost 6 bases, and 7 bases lay between the germline ends. Germline CDR1 is KGHDR and CDR2 is SFDVKD.

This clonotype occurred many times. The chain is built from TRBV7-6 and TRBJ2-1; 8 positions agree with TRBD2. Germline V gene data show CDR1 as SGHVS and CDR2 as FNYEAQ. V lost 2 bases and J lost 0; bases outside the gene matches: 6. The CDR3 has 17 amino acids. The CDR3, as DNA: TGTGCCAGCAGCTTATCAGGCGGGGGGCTCTCCTACAATGAGCAGTTCTTC. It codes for CASSLSGGGLSYNEQFF.